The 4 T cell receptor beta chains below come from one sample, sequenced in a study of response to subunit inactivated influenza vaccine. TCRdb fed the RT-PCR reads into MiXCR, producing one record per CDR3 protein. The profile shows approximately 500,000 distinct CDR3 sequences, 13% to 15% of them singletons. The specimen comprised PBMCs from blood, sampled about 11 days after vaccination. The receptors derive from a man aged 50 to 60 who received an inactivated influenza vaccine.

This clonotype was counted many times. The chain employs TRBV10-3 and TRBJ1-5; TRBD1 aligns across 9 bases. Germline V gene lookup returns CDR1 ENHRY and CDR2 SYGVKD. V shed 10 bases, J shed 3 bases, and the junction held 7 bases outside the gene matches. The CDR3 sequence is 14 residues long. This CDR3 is CASRRDRDNQPQHF. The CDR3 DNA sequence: TGTGCCAGCAGAAGGGACAGGGACAATCAGCCCCAGCATTTT.

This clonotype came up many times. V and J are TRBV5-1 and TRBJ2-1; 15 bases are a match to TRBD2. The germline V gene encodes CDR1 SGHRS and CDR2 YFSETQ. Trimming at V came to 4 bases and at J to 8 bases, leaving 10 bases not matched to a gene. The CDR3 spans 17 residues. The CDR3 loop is CASSLTGLAGGRDEQFF. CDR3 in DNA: TGCGCCAGCAGCCTAACGGGACTAGCGGGGGGCCGGGATGAGCAGTTCTTC. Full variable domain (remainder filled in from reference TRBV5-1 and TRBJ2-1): KAGVTQTPRYLIKTRGQQVTLSCSPISGHRSVSWYQQTPGQGLQFLFEYFSETQRNKGNFPGRFSGRQFSNSRSEMNVSTLELGDSALYLCASSLTGLAGGRDEQFFGPGTRLTVL.

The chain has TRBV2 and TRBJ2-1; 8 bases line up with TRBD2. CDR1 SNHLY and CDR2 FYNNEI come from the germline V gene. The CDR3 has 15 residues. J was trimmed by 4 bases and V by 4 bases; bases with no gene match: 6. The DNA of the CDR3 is TGTGCCAGCAGTGGCGGGCGGGGGGCTTACAATGAGCAGTTCTTC. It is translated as CASSGGRGAYNEQFF.

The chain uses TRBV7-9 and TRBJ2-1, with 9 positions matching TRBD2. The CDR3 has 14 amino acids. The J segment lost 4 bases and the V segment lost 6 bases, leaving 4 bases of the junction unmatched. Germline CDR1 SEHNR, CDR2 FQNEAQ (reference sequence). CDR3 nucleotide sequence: TGTGCCAGCAGATCGACTAGCGGATACAATGAGCAGTTCTTC. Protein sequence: CASRSTSGYNEQFF.